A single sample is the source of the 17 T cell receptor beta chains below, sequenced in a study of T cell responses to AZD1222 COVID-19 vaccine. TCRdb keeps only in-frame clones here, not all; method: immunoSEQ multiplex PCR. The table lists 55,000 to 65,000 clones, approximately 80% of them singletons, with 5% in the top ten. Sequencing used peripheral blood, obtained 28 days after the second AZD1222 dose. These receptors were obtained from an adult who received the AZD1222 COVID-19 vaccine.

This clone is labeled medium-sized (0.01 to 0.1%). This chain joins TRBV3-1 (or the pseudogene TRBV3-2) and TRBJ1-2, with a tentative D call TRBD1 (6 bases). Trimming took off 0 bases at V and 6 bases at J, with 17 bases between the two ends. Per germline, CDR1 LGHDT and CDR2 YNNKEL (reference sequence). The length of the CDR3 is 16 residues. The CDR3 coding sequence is TGTGCCAGCAGCCAAGATTACGGGGGGTACAGGGATGGCTACACCTTC. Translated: CASSQDYGGYRDGYTF.

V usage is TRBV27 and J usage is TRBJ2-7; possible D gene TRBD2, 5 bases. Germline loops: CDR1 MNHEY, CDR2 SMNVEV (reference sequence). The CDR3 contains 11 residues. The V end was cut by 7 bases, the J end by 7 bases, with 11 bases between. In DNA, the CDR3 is TGTGCCAGCAAGAGGGCACGAGAGCAGTACTTC. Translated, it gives CASKRAREQYF.

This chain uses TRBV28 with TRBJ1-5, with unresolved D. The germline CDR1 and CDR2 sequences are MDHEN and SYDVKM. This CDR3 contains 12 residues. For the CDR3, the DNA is TGTGGAGTCCGGGGTTCCAATCAGCCCCAGCATTTT. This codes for CGVRGSNQPQHF.

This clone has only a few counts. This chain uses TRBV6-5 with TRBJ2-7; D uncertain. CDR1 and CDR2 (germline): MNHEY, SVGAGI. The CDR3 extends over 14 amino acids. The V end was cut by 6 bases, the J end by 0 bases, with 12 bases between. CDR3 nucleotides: TGTGCCAGCAGACCCACCGGGCGCTCCTACGAGCAGTACTTC. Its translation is CASRPTGRSYEQYF.

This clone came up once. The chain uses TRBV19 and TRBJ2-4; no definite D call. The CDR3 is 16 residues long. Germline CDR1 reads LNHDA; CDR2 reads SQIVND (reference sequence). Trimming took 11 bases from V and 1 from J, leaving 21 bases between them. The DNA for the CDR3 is TGTGCCCAGATAATGTGCGTGATTGGGGCCAAAAACATTCAGTACTTC. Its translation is CAQIMCVIGAKNIQYF.

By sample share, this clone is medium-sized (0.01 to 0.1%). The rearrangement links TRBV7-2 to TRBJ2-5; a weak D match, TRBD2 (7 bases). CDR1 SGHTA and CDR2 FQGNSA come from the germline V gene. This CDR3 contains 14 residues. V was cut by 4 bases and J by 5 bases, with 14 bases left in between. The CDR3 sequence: CASSSRRGGETQYF. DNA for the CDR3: TGTGCCAGCAGCTCCCGGAGGGGGGGCGAGACCCAGTACTTC.

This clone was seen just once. The CDR3 here is CASSGREPNSPLHF. The CDR3 bases are TGCGCCAGCAGCGGGCGCGAACCCAATTCACCCCTCCACTTT. This chain connects TRBV5-1 to TRBJ1-6; D not certain. The CDR3 has 14 residues. Germline V CDR1 and CDR2: SGHRS, YFSETQ. V lost 4 bases to trimming and J lost 7 bases, with 12 bases between them.

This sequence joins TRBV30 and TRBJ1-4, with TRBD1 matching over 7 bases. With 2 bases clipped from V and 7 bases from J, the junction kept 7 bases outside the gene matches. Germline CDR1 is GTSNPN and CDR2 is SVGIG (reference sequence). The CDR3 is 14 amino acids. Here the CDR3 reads CAWSLPGQLEKLFF. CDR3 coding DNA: TGTGCCTGGAGTCTCCCGGGACAGCTTGAAAAACTGTTTTTT.

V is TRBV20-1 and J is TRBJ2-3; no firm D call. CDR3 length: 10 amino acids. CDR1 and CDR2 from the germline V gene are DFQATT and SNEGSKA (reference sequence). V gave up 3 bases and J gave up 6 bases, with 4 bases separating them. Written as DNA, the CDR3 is TGCAGTGCTAGCCGGGATACGCAGTATTTT. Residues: CSASRDTQYF.

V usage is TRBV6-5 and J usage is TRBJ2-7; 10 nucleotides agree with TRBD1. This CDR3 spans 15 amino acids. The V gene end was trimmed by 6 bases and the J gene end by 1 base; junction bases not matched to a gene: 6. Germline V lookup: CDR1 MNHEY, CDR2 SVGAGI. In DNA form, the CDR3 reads TGTGCCAGCAGGGCCCGGGACAGGGGTTCCTACGAGCAGTACTTC. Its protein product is CASRARDRGSYEQYF.

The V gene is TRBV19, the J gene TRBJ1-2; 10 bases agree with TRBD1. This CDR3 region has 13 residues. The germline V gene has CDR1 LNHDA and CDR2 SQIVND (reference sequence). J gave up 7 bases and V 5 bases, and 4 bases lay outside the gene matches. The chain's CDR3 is CASSDRGRRGYTF. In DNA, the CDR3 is TGTGCCAGTAGTGACAGGGGGCGGCGTGGCTACACCTTC. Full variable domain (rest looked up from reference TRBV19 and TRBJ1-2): DGGITQSPKYLFRKEGQNVTLSCEQNLNHDAMYWYRQDPGQGLRLIYYSQIVNDFQKGDIAEGYSVSREKKESFPLTVTSAQKNPTAFYLCASSDRGRRGYTFGSGTRLTVV.

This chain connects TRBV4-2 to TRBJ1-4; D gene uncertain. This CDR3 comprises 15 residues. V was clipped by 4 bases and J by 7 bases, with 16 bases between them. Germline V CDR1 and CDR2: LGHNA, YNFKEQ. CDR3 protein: CASSLRPDQSEKLFF. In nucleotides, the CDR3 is TGTGCCAGCAGCCTTCGACCCGACCAGAGTGAAAAACTGTTTTTT.

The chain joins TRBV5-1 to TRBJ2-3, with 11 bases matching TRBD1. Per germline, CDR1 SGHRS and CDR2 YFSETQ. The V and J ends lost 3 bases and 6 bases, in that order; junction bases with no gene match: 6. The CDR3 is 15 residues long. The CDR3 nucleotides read TGCGCCAGCAGCTACGGACAGGGGGCGCCTGATACGCAGTATTTT. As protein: CASSYGQGAPDTQYF.

The CDR3 spells CASSSSGADINYGYTF. In DNA, the CDR3 is TGTGCCAGCAGCTCAAGTGGGGCGGACATTAACTATGGCTACACCTTC. This sequence joins TRBV7-9 and TRBJ1-2, with a possible D match to TRBD1 (5 bases). Trimming pared 4 bases from V and 1 base from J, leaving 16 bases between. The germline V gene has CDR1 SEHNR and CDR2 FQNEAQ (reference sequence). The CDR3 runs to 16 residues.

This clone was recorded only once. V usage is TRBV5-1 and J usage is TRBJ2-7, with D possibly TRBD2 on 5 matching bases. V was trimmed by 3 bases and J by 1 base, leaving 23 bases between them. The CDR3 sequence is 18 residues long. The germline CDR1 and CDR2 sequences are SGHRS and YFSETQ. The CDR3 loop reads CASSSAAGGGSISYEQYF. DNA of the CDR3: TGCGCCAGCAGCTCGGCCGCTGGTGGAGGATCAATATCCTACGAGCAGTACTTC.

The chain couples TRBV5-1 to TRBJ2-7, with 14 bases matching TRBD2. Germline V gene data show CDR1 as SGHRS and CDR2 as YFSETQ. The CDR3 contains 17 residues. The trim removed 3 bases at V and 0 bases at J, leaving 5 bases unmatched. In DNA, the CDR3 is TGCGCCAGCAGCTGGGGACTAGCGGGAGCTAACTCCTACGAGCAGTACTTC. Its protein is CASSWGLAGANSYEQYF.

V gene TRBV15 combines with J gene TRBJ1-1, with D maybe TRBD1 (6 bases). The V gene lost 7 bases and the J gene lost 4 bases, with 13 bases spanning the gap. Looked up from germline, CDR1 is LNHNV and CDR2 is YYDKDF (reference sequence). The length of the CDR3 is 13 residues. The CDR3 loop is CATTYARGTEAFF. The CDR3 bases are TGTGCCACCACCTACGCCAGGGGCACTGAAGCTTTCTTT. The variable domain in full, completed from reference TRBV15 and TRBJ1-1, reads DAMVIQNPRYQVTQFGKPVTLSCSQTLNHNVMYWYQQKSSQAPKLLFHYYDKDFNNEADTPDNFQSRRPNTSFCFLDIRSPGLGDTAMYLCATTYARGTEAFFGQGTRLTVV.